These 18 T cell receptor beta chains were all obtained from the same sample, sequenced in a study of blood T cell repertoires in COVID-19. Only in-frame clones appear in the TCRdb table, and some are missing; sequencing was by immunoSEQ multiplex PCR. The sample contains around 140,000 clones, roughly four fifths of which appear only once. The sequencing sample was made of peripheral blood. These receptor sequences come from a woman between 45 and 60 years old with active or convalescent COVID-19.

The chain uses TRBV19 and TRBJ1-3; D remains unclear. CDR3 length: 16 amino acids. Deletions cut 6 bases from V and 0 bases from J, with 15 bases between. Per germline, CDR1 LNHDA and CDR2 SQIVND (reference sequence). The CDR3 region has the DNA TGTGCCAGTAGCCGGGTTTTAATTAGCTCTGGAAACACCATATATTTT. Its protein product is CASSRVLISSGNTIYF.

V gene TRBV2 combines with J gene TRBJ2-5; 9 bases fit TRBD2. In germline, CDR1 is SNHLY, CDR2 FYNNEI. V lost 6 bases, J lost 1 base, and 6 bases stayed unmatched. The CDR3 runs to 15 residues. The CDR3 protein is CASRRASGTQETQYF. Here the CDR3 DNA reads TGTGCCAGCAGGCGGGCTAGCGGGACCCAAGAGACCCAGTACTTC. Filled out from reference TRBV2 and TRBJ2-5, the complete variable domain reads EPEVTQTPSHQVTQMGQEVILRCVPISNHLYFYWYRQILGQKVEFLVSFYNNEISEKSEIFDDQFSVERPDGSNFTLKIRSTKLEDSAMYFCASRRASGTQETQYFGPGTRLLVL.

This clone was seen a single time. The rearrangement links TRBV6-6 to TRBJ2-3; 7 nucleotides line up with TRBD1. The CDR3 has 13 residues. The germline V gene encodes CDR1 MNHNY and CDR2 SVGAGI (reference sequence). Trimming at V came to 8 bases and at J to 4 bases, leaving 6 bases not matched to a gene. CDR3 nucleotide sequence: TGTGCCAGCCGCGACAGGGTTGCAGATACGCAGTATTTT. This translates into CASRDRVADTQYF.

The V call is TRBV3-1 (or the pseudogene TRBV3-2), the J call TRBJ1-2; TRBD1 is a possible D gene (5 bases). This CDR3 comprises 16 residues. The germline V gene has CDR1 LGHDT and CDR2 YNNKEL (reference sequence). Trimming cost V 4 bases and J 6 bases, with 21 bases left between them. For the CDR3, the DNA is TGTGCCAGCAGCCGAAGCGGGGGGTCTCCGGGGGATGGCTACACCTTC. It encodes CASSRSGGSPGDGYTF.

In its sample, this clone was seen a few times. This rearrangement joins TRBV3-1 (or the pseudogene TRBV3-2) to TRBJ2-1; 10 bases match TRBD2. The CDR3 has 16 residues. The germline V gene has CDR1 LGHDT and CDR2 YNNKEL (reference sequence). V was clipped by 3 bases and J by 9 bases; unmatched bases: 11. CDR3 in DNA: TGTGCCAGCAGCCAGGGTACTAGCGGGGACGGGGGTGAGCAGTTCTTC. The encoded protein is CASSQGTSGDGGEQFF.

V gene TRBV7-2 combines with J gene TRBJ1-6; D gene uncertain. Between the trimmed V and J ends, which lost 3 bases and 0 bases, there was a span of 6 bases. Germline V gives CDR1 SGHTA, CDR2 FQGNSA. CDR3 length: 15 residues. The CDR3 sequence is CASSFASSYNSPLHF. CDR3 nucleotides: TGTGCCAGCAGCTTTGCGAGCTCCTATAATTCACCCCTCCACTTT.

The chain combines TRBV19 with TRBJ2-4, with TRBD1 matching over 8 bases. This CDR3 spans 16 amino acids. With V trimmed by 4 bases and J by 5 bases, 10 bases remained unmatched. Germline values: CDR1 LNHDA, CDR2 SQIVND (reference sequence). CDR3 residues: CASSSSRQGFQNIQYF. DNA for the CDR3: TGTGCCAGTAGTAGTTCTAGACAGGGGTTTCAAAACATTCAGTACTTC.

The chain combines TRBV14 with TRBJ2-3; D is perhaps TRBD2 (6 bases). Per germline, CDR1 SGHDN and CDR2 FVKESK. CDR3 size: 18 residues. The V end was cut by 0 bases, the J end by 5 bases, with 21 bases between. The DNA of the CDR3 is TGTGCCAGCAGCCAAGATAGAGCCGCGGGGAACCGAGGAGATACGCAGTATTTT. Amino acid sequence: CASSQDRAAGNRGDTQYF.

The V and J genes are TRBV18 and TRBJ1-2, with 7 bases matching TRBD1. The CDR3 covers 15 residues. V trimming: 6 bases; J trimming: 3 bases; junction bases outside the gene matches: 10. The germline gives CDR1 KGHSH, CDR2 LQKENI. The DNA of the CDR3 is TGTGCCAGCTCGCAACAAACAGGGGACGACTATGGCTACACCTTC. As protein: CASSQQTGDDYGYTF.

The gene calls are TRBV6-6 and TRBJ2-7; possibly TRBD2 for D (5 bases). CDR1 and CDR2 from the germline V gene are MNHNY and SVGAGI (reference sequence). The CDR3 covers 15 residues. The ends were cut back, 0 bases at V and 0 bases at J, with 9 bases in the middle. CDR3 in DNA: TGTGCCAGCAGTTACTCGGACGGGGTCTCCTACGAGCAGTACTTC. This encodes CASSYSDGVSYEQYF.

The chain employs TRBV5-1 and TRBJ1-6, with D possibly being TRBD1 (5 bases). Germline CDR1 SGHRS, CDR2 YFSETQ. Trimming left V 4 bases short and J 0 bases short, with 5 bases between. The CDR3 loop spans 14 amino acids. The chain's CDR3 is CASSDSSYNSPLHF. DNA of the CDR3: TGCGCCAGCAGCGACAGCTCCTATAATTCACCCCTCCACTTT.

This clone was picked up a small number of times. The CDR3 sequence: CASSELGQGSNQPQHF. The CDR3 DNA sequence: TGTGCCAGCAGTGAACTGGGACAGGGGAGCAATCAGCCCCAGCATTTT. The chain has TRBV2 and TRBJ1-5; 10 bases are shared with TRBD1. This CDR3 has 16 residues. Losses at the gene ends were 2 bases for V and 1 base for J; bases not matched to a gene: 2. Germline loops: CDR1 SNHLY, CDR2 FYNNEI. Variable domain in full (rest from reference TRBV2 and TRBJ1-5): EPEVTQTPSHQVTQMGQEVILRCVPISNHLYFYWYRQILGQKVEFLVSFYNNEISEKSEIFDDQFSVERPDGSNFTLKIRSTKLEDSAMYFCASSELGQGSNQPQHFGDGTRLSIL.

The genes are TRBV19 and TRBJ2-1; 8 bases align to TRBD1. CDR3 size: 13 residues. Germline CDR1 is LNHDA and CDR2 is SQIVND (reference sequence). V shed 4 bases, J shed 7 bases, and the junction held 3 bases outside the gene matches. The CDR3 region has the DNA TGTGCCAGTAGTAGGGACAGGCGGAATGAGCAGTTCTTC. Amino acid sequence: CASSRDRRNEQFF.

V gene TRBV6-1 combines with J gene TRBJ2-3; no definite D call. The CDR3 is 16 amino acids. Germline CDR1 reads MNHNS; CDR2 reads SASEGT. Trimming pared 4 bases from V and 0 bases from J, leaving 14 bases between. The DNA for the CDR3 is TGTGCCAGCAGTGCCCTTGCGCCCTTTAGCACAGATACGCAGTATTTT. It specifies CASSALAPFSTDTQYF.

The CDR3 DNA sequence: TGTGCCAGCAGGAGAGCGATTTCCCACGAGCAGTACTTC. Protein product: CASRRAISHEQYF. The chain is built from TRBV7-2 and TRBJ2-7, with D unresolved. Trimming shortened V by 6 bases and J by 5 bases, and 14 bases separated the two germline ends. The germline V gene has CDR1 SGHTA and CDR2 FQGNSA. The CDR3 has 13 residues. Supplemented by reference TRBV7-2 and TRBJ2-7, the full variable domain reads GAGVSQSPSNKVTEKGKDVELRCDPISGHTALYWYRQSLGQGLEFLIYFQGNSAPDKSGLPSDRFSAERTGGSVSTLTIQRTQQEDSAVYLCASRRAISHEQYFGPGTRLTVT.

The chain employs TRBV18 and TRBJ2-3, with D uncertain. V gave up 5 bases and J gave up 2 bases, with 8 bases separating them. CDR1 KGHSH and CDR2 LQKENI come from the germline V gene. The CDR3 is made up of 13 amino acids. Written as DNA, the CDR3 is TGTGCCAGCTCAAACTCATTCACAGATACGCAGTATTTT. It translates to CASSNSFTDTQYF. The variable domain in full, completed from reference TRBV18 and TRBJ2-3, reads NAGVMQNPRHLVRRRGQEARLRCSPMKGHSHVYWYRQLPEEGLKFMVYLQKENIIDESGMPKERFSAEFPKEGPSILRIQQVVRGDSAAYFCASSNSFTDTQYFGPGTRLTVL.

The chain uses TRBV6-5 and TRBJ1-4; 10 nucleotides line up with TRBD1. V lost 2 bases, J lost 10 bases, and 4 bases stayed unmatched. The CDR3 runs to 14 residues. CDR1 and CDR2 from the germline V gene are MNHEY and SVGAGI. The CDR3 sequence is CASSYTGTGAKLFF. CDR3 nucleotide sequence: TGTGCCAGCAGTTACACCGGGACAGGGGCAAAACTGTTTTTT.

This sequence joins TRBV7-2 and TRBJ2-3; 7 nucleotides align to TRBD2. This CDR3 contains 14 residues. CDR1 and CDR2 from the germline V gene are SGHTA and FQGNSA. J was trimmed by 2 bases and V by 5 bases; bases with no gene match: 4. DNA for the CDR3: TGTGCCAGCAGCCCTAGCGGATTCACAGATACGCAGTATTTT. This encodes CASSPSGFTDTQYF.